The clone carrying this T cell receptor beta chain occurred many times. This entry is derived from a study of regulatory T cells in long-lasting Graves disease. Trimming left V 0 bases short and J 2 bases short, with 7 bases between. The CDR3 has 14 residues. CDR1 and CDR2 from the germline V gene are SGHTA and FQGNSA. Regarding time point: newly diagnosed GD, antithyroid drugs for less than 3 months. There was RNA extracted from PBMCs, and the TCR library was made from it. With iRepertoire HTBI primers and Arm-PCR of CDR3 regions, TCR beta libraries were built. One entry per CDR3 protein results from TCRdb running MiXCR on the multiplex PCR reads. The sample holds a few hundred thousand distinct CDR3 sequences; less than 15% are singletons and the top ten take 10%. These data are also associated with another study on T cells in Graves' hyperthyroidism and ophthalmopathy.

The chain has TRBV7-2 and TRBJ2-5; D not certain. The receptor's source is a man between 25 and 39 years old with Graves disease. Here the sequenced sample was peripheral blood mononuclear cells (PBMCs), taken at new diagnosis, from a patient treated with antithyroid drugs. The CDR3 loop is CASSLAPIQETQYF. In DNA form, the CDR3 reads TGTGCCAGCAGCTTAGCCCCTATACAAGAGACCCAGTACTTC.